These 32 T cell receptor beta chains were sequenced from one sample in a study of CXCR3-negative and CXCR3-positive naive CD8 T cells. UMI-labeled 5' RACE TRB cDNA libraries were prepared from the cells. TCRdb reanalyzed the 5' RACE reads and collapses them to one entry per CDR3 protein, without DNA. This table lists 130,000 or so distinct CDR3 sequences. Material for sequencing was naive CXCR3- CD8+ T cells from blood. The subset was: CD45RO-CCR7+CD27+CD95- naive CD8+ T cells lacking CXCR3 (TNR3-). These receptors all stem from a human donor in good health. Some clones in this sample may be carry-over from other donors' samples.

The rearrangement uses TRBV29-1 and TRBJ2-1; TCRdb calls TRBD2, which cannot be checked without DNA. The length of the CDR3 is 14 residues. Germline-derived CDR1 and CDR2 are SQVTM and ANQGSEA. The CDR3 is CSVPGLAAYNEQFF.

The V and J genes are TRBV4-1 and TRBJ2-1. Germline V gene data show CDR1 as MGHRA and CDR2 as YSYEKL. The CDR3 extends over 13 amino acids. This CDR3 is CASSQVGMDEQFF.

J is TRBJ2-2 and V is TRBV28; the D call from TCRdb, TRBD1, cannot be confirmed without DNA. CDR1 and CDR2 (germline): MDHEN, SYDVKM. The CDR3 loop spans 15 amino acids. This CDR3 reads CASSSTGGYTGELFF. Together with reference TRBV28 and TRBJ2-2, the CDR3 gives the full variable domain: DVKVTQSSRYLVKRTGEKVFLECVQDMDHENMFWYRQDPGLGLRLIYFSYDVKMKEKGDIPEGYSVSREKKERFSLILESASTNQTSMYLCASSSTGGYTGELFFGEGSRLTVL.

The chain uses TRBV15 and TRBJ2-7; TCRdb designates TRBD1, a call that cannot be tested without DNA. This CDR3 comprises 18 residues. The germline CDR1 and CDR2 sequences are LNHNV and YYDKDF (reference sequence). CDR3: CATSRGSNTGTASREQYF.

CDR3 loop: CASSLGPMGEAFF. The rearrangement links TRBV5-6 to TRBJ1-1. Germline V gene lookup returns CDR1 SGHDT and CDR2 YYEEEE. The CDR3 runs to 13 residues.

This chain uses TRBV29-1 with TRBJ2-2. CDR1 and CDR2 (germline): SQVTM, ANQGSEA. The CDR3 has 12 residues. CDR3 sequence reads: CSVGLQTGELFF.

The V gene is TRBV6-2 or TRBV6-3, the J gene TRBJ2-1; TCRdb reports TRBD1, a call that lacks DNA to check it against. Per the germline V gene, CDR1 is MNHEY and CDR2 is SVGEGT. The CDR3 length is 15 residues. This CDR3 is CASSYIGLPPGEQFF.

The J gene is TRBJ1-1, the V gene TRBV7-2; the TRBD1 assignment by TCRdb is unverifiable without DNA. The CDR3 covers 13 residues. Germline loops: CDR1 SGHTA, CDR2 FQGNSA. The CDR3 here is CASRRGQNTEAFF.

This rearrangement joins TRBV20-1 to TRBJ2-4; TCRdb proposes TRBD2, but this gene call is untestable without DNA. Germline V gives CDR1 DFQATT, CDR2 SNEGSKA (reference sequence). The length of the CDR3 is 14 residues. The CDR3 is CSASGREEGHIQYF.

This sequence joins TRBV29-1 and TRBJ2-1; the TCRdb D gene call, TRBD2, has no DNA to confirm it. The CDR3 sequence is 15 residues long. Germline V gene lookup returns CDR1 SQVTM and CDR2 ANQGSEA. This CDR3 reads CSVFPPGSYYNEQFF.

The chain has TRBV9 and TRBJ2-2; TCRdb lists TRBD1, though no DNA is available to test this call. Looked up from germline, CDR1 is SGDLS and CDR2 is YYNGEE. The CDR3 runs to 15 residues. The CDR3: CASMTGYSNTGELFF.

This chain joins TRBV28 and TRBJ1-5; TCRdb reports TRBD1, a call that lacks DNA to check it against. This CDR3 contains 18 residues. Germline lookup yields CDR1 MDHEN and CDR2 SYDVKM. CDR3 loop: CASIPLKGRLYSNQPQHF.

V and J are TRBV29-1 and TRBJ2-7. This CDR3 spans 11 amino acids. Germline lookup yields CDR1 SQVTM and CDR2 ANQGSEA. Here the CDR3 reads CSVGSSYEQYF.

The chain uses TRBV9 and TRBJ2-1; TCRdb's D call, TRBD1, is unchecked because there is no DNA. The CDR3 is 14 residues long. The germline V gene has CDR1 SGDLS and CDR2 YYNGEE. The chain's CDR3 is CASSTGGDYNEQFF.

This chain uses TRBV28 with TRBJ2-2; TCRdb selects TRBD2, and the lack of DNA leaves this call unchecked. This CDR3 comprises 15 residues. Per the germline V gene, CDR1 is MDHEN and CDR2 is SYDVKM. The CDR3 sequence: CASSMRGVRTGELFF.

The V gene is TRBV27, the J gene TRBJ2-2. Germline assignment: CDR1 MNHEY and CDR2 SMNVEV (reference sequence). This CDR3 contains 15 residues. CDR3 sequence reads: CASSLSGANTGELFF.

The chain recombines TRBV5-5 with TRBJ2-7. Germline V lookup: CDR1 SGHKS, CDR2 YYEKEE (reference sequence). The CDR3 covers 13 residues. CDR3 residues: CASSLATTYEQYF. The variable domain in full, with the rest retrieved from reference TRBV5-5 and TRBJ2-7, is DAGVTQSPTHLIKTRGQQVTLRCSPISGHKSVSWYQQVLGQGPQFIFQYYEKEERGRGNFPDRFSARQFPNYSSELNVNALLLGDSALYLCASSLATTYEQYFGPGTRLTVT.

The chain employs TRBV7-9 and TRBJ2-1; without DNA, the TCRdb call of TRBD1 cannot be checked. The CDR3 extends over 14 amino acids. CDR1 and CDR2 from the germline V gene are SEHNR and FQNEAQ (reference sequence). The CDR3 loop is CASSFSSGVGEQFF.

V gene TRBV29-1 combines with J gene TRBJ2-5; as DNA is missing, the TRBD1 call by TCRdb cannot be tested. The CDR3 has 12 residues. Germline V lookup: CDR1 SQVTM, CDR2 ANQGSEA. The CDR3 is CSAPGGVETQYF.

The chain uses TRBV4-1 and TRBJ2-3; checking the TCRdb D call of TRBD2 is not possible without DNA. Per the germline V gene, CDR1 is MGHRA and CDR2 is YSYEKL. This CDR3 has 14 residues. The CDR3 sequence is CASSPLISGNTQYF.

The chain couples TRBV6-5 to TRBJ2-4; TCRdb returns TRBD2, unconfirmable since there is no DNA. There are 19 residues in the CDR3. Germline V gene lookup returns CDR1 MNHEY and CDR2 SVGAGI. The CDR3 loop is CASSYSIGTSGLAKNIQYF.

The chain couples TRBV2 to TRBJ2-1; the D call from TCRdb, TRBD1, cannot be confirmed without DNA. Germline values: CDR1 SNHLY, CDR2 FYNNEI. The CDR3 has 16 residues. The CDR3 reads CASRGFTGQPYNEQFF.

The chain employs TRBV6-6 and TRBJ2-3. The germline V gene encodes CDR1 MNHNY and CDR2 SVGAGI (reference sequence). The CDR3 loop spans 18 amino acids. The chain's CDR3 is CASSYSMGRQTPTDTQYF.

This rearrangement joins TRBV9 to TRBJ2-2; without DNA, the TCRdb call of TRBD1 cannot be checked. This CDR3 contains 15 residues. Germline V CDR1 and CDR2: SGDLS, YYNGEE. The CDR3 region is CASSVGDRDTGELFF.

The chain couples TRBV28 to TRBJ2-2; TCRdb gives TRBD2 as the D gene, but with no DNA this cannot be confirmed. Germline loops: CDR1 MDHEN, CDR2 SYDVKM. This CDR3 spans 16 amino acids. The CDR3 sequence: CASSFGLEDDTGELFF.

The chain's CDR3 is CAISERTGGNIQYF. The gene calls are TRBV10-3 and TRBJ2-4; TCRdb lists TRBD1, though no DNA is available to test this call. CDR3 length: 14 amino acids. The germline gives CDR1 ENHRY, CDR2 SYGVKD.

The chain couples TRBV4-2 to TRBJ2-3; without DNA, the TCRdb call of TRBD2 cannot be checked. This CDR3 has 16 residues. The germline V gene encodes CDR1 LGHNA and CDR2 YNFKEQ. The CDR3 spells CASSQDLGSRVDTQYF.

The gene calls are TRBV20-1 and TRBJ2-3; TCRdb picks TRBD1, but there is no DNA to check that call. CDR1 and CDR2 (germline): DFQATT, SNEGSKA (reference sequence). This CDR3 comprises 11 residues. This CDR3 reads CSAGDTDTQYF.

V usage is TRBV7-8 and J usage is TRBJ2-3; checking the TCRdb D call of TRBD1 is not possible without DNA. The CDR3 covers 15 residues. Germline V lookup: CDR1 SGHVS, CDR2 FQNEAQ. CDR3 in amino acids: CASSLTTGYTDTQYF.

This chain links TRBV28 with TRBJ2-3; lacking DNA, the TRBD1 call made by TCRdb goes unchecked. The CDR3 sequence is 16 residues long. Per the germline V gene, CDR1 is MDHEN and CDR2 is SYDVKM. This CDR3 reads CASSFRDRGRMDWQYF.

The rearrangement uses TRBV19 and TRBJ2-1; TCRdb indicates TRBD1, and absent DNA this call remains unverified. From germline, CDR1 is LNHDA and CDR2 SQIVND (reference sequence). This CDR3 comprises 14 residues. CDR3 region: CASSIRARYNEQFF.

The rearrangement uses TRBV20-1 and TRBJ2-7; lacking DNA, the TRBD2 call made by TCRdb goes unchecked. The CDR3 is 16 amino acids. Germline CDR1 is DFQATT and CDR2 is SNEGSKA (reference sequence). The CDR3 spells CSARAPSGVAPYEQYF.